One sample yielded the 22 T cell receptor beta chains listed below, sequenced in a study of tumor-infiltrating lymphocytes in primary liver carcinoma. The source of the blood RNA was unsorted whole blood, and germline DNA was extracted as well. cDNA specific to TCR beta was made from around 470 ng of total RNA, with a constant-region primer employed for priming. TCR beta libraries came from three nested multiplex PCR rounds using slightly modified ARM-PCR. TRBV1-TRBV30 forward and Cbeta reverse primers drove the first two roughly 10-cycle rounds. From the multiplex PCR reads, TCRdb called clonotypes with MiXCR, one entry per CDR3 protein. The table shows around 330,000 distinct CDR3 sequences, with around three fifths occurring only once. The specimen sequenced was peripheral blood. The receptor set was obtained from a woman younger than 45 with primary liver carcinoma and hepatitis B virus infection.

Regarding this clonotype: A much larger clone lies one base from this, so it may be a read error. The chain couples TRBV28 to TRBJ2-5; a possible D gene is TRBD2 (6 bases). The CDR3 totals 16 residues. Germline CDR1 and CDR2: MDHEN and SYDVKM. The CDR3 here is CTSSLPPGEGRETQYF. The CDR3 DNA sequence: TGTACCAGCAGTTTACCCCCGGGAGAAGGGAGAGAGACCCAGTACTTC.

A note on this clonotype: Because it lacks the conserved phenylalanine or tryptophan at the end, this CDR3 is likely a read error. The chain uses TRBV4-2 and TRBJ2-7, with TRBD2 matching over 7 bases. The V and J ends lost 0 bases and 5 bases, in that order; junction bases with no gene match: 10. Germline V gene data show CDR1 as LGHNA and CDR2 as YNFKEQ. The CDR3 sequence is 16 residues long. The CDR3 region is CASSQDGLDPPNEQYL. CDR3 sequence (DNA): TGTGCCAGCAGCCAAGATGGACTAGACCCACCCAACGAGCAGTACCTC.

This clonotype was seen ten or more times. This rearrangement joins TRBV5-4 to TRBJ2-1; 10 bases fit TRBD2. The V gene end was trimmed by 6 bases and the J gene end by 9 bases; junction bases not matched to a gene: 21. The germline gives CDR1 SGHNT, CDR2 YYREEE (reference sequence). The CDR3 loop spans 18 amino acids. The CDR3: CASTAEVFGSGRASEQFF. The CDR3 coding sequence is TGTGCCAGCACGGCGGAGGTGTTCGGCAGCGGGAGGGCCTCTGAGCAGTTCTTC.

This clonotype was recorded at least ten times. CDR3 DNA: TGCGCCAGCAGCTCTATGTTGTTGGCACCCCTCCACTTT. Translating it yields CASSSMLLAPLHF. This chain links TRBV4-1 with TRBJ1-6; D not resolved. The V gene's germline CDR1 is MGHRA and CDR2 YSYEKL. CDR3 length: 13 residues. V was clipped by 5 bases and J by 11 bases, with 13 bases between them.

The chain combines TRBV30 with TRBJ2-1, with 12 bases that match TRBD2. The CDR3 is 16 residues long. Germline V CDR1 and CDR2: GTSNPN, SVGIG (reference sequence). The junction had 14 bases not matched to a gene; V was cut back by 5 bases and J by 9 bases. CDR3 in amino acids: CAWEKTSGSRSGEQFF. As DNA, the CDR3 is TGTGCCTGGGAGAAGACTAGCGGGAGTAGGAGTGGTGAGCAGTTCTTC.

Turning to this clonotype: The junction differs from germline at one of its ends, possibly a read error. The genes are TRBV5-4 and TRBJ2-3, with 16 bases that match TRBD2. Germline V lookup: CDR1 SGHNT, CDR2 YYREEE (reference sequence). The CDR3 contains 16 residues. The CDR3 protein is CDSSLGLAGGTDTQYF. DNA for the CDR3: TGTGACAGCAGCTTGGGACTAGCGGGAGGGACAGATACGCAGTATTTT.

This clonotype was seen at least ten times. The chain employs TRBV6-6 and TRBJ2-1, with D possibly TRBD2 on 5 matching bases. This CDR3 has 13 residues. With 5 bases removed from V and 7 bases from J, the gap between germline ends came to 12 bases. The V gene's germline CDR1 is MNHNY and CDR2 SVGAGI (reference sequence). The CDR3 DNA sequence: TGTGCCAGCAGTCCCCCCAGAGGGAATGAGCAGTTCTTC. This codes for CASSPPRGNEQFF.

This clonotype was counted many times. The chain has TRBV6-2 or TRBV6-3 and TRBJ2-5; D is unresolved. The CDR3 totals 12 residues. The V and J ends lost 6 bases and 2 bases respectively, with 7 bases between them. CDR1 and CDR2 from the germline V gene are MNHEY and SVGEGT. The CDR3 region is CASSQDQETQYF. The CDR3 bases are TGTGCCAGCAGCCAAGATCAAGAGACCCAGTACTTC.

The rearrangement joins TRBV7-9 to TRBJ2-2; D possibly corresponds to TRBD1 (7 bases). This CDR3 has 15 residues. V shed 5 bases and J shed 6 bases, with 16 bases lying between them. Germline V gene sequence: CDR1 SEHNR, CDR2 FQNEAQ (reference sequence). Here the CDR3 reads CASSIQGGQSGELFF. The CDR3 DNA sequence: TGTGCCAGCAGCATCCAGGGGGGACAGTCCGGGGAGCTGTTTTTT.

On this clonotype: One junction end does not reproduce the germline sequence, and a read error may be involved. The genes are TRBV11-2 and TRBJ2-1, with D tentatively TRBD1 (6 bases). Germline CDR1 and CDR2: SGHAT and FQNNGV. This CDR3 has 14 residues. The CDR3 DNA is TGTGCAAGCAGTCCCCAAATGGGGGCAGGGGTCCGGTTCTTC. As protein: CASSPQMGAGVRFF.

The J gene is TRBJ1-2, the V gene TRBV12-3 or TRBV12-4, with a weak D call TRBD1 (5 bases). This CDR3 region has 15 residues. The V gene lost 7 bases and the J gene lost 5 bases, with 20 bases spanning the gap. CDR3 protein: CASTLFSSGRYGYTF. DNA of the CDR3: TGTGCCAGCACCCTCTTCTCCTCAGGGAGGTATGGCTACACCTTC.

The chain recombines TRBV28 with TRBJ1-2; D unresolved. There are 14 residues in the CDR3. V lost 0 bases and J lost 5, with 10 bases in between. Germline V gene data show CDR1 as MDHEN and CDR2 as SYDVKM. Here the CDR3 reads CASSLWQETYGYTF. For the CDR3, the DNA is TGTGCCAGCAGTTTATGGCAGGAAACTTATGGCTACACCTTC.

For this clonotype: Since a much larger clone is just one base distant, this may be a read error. The CDR3 nucleotides read TGTACCAGCAGCCAAGGCCAGCAGGACATTCAGTACTTC. It translates to CTSSQGQQDIQYF. The V and J genes are TRBV4-2 and TRBJ2-4; D gene ambiguous. Germline CDR1 reads LGHNA; CDR2 reads YNFKEQ. The length of the CDR3 is 13 residues.

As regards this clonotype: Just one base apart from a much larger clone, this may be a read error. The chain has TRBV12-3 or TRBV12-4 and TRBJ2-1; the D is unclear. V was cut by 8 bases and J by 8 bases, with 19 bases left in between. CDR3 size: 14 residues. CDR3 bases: TGTGCCAGCGGTTACACGGACGCGGCCCATGAGCAGTTCTTC. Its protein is CASGYTDAAHEQFF.

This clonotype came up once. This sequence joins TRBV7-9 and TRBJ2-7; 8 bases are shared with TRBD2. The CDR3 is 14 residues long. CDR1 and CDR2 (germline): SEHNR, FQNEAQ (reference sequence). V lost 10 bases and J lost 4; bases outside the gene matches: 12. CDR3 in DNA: TGTGCCATCAGTCGAGGTACTAGCGGATACGAGCAGTACTTC. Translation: CAISRGTSGYEQYF.

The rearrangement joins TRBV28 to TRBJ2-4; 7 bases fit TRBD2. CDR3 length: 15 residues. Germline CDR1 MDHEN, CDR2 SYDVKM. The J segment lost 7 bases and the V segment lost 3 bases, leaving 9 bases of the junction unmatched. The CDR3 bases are TGTGCCAGCAGTTTGGGAGGGATTAGAGGGAACATTCAGTACTTC. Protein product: CASSLGGIRGNIQYF.

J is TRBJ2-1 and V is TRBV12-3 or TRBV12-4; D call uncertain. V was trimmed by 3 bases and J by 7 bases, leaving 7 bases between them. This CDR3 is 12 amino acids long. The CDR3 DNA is TGTGCCAGCAGTTTTAGGCTAAATGAGCAGTTCTTC. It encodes CASSFRLNEQFF.

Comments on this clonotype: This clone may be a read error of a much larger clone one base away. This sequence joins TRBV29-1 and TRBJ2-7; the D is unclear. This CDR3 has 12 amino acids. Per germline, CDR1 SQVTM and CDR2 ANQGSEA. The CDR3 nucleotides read TGCAGGGTTGAATCCCACTCCTACGAGCAGTACTTC. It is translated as CRVESHSYEQYF.

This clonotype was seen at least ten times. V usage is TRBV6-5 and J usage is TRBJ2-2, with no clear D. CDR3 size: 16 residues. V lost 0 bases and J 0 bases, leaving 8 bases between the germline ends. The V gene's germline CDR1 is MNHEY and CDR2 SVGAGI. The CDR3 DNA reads TGTGCCAGCAGTTACTCGGGCGGAACGAACACCGGGGAGCTGTTTTTT. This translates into CASSYSGGTNTGELFF.

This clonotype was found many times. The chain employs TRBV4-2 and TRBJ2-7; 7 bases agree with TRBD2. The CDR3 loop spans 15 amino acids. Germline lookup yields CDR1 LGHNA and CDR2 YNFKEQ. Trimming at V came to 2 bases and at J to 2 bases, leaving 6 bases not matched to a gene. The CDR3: CASSQTAGPTYEQYF. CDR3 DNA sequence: TGTGCCAGCAGCCAAACAGCGGGGCCTACCTACGAGCAGTACTTC.

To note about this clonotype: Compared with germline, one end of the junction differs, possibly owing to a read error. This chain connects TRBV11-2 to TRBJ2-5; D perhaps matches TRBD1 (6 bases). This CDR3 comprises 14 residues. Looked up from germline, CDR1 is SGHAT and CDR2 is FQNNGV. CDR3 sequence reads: CASSQGLNRETQYF. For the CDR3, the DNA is TGTGCTAGCAGTCAGGGGCTTAACCGAGAGACCCAGTACTTC.

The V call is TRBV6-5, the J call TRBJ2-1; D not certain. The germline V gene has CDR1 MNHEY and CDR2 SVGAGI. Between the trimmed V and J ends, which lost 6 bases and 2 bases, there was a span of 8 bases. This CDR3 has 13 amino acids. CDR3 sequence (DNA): TGTGCCAGCAGGGGAACCCCCTACAATGAGCAGTTCTTC. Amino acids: CASRGTPYNEQFF.